Listed below are T cell receptor beta chains from one sample, sequenced in a study of radiotherapy plus CTLA-4 blockade in lung cancer. Produced via immunoSEQ multiplex PCR; TCRdb's table is partial and in-frame only. The sample has tens of thousands of clones, roughly 78% seen once. The input for sequencing was peripheral blood, taken from a patient treated with radiotherapy plus ipilimumab. The receptors here all came from a human donor with non-small cell lung cancer that progressed on radiotherapy plus ipilimumab. Both conserved end residues are part of each CDR3. The D gene is left open where the match is weak. Part of the rows lack a size; the others show once, few, many or a class for expanded clones.

J gene: TRBJ1-4
V gene: TRBV5-1
D gene: .
clone size: .
CDR3 DNA: TGCGCCAGCAGCGATGGACAGCCCTTTGGGGGACTGTTTTTT
CDR3 protein: CASSDGQPFGGLFF

J gene: TRBJ2-7
V gene: TRBV2
D gene: .
clone size: .
CDR3 DNA: TGTGCCAGCAGTGCCCTCTACGAGCAGTACTTC
CDR3 protein: CASSALYEQYF

J gene: TRBJ1-4
V gene: TRBV7-9
D gene: TRBD1
clone size: .
CDR3 DNA: TGTGCCAGCAGCCCGCCGGGACAGGGGGAACTGTTTTTT
CDR3 protein: CASSPPGQGELFF

J gene: TRBJ2-1
V gene: TRBV6-1
D gene: .
clone size: .
CDR3 DNA: TGTGCCAGCAGTGAAATTTCTAGACAATCCAATGGGCAGTTCTTC
CDR3 protein: CASSEISRQSNGQFF

J gene: TRBJ2-7
V gene: TRBV7-2
D gene: TRBD2
clone size: .
CDR3 DNA: TGTGCCAGCAGCCAAGATCGAGCGGGGGGGCTGGAAGAGCAGTACTTC
CDR3 protein: CASSQDRAGGLEEQYF

J gene: TRBJ2-7
V gene: TRBV29-1
D gene: TRBD1
clone size: .
CDR3 DNA: TGCAGCGTTGGGGGGACAGGGGGCTACGAGCAGTACTTC
CDR3 protein: CSVGGTGGYEQYF

J gene: TRBJ2-3
V gene: TRBV15
D gene: .
clone size: .
CDR3 DNA: TGTGCCACCAGCGCAGGGACAGATACGCAGTATTTT
CDR3 protein: CATSAGTDTQYF

J gene: TRBJ1-6
V gene: TRBV28
D gene: .
clone size: .
CDR3 DNA: TGTGCCAGCAGATCTCCGGGCCTCCGGACCCTCCACTTT
CDR3 protein: CASRSPGLRTLHF

J gene: TRBJ2-3
V gene: TRBV9
D gene: .
clone size: .
CDR3 DNA: TGTGCCAGCAGCGTATTCGGAGGGCTAACAGATACGCAGTATTTT
CDR3 protein: CASSVFGGLTDTQYF

J gene: TRBJ1-2
V gene: TRBV6-9
D gene: TRBD1
clone size: .
CDR3 DNA: TGTGCCAGCAGTTACACTATGACAGGGGCCTATGGCTACACCTTC
CDR3 protein: CASSYTMTGAYGYTF

J gene: TRBJ1-2
V gene: TRBV13
D gene: .
clone size: .
CDR3 DNA: TGTGCCAGCAGTATCCAGGGACTAATCTATGGCTACACCTTC
CDR3 protein: CASSIQGLIYGYTF

J gene: TRBJ1-2
V gene: TRBV6-5
D gene: .
clone size: .
CDR3 DNA: TGTGCCAGCAGTTACGAGACAGGCTCTAACTATGGCTACACCTTC
CDR3 protein: CASSYETGSNYGYTF

J gene: TRBJ2-3
V gene: TRBV2
D gene: TRBD2
clone size: .
CDR3 DNA: TGTGCCAGCGTACCAGCGGGGGGGCGGACAGATACGCAGTATTTT
CDR3 protein: CASVPAGGRTDTQYF

J gene: TRBJ2-7
V gene: TRBV5-1
D gene: TRBD1
clone size: few
CDR3 DNA: TGCGCCAGCAGCGCGACCGGGACAGGGGCTGAGCAGTACTTC
CDR3 protein: CASSATGTGAEQYF

J gene: TRBJ1-2
V gene: TRBV15
D gene: .
clone size: .
CDR3 DNA: TGTGCCACCAGCAGAGATCTAAGGGTTAACTATGGCTACACCTTC
CDR3 protein: CATSRDLRVNYGYTF

J gene: TRBJ2-1
V gene: TRBV27
D gene: .
clone size: .
CDR3 DNA: TGTGCCAGCAGTTTATCCCCTTACAATGAGCAGTTCTTC
CDR3 protein: CASSLSPYNEQFF

J gene: TRBJ2-2
V gene: TRBV21-1
D gene: .
clone size: .
CDR3 DNA: TGTGCCAGCAGCAGCCCCCTACCCCCGGCTAGCGGGAATACGGCCGGGGAGCTGTTTTTT
CDR3 protein: CASSSPLPPASGNTAGELFF

J gene: TRBJ2-7
V gene: TRBV7-9
D gene: .
clone size: .
CDR3 DNA: TGTGCCAGCAGCTCGAGACAGAGAGTTTACGAGCAGTACTTC
CDR3 protein: CASSSRQRVYEQYF

J gene: TRBJ2-7
V gene: TRBV19
D gene: .
clone size: .
CDR3 DNA: TGTGCCACTGAAAACCGGGACCCCGCCTACGAGCAGTACTTC
CDR3 protein: CATENRDPAYEQYF

J gene: TRBJ1-4
V gene: TRBV18
D gene: .
clone size: .
CDR3 DNA: TGTGCCAGCTCACCCATTGGCGCGGGGGAAAAACTGTTTTTT
CDR3 protein: CASSPIGAGEKLFF

J gene: TRBJ1-5
V gene: TRBV19
D gene: .
clone size: .
CDR3 DNA: TGTGCCAGTGATCCAGTGGTTTGGGGGATGGGCAATCAGCCCCAGCATTTT
CDR3 protein: CASDPVVWGMGNQPQHF

J gene: TRBJ2-7
V gene: TRBV4-1
D gene: .
clone size: .
CDR3 DNA: TGCGCCAGCAGCCAAGATCCCGACTACGAGCAGTACTTC
CDR3 protein: CASSQDPDYEQYF

J gene: TRBJ2-3
V gene: TRBV5-1
D gene: .
clone size: once
CDR3 DNA: TGCGCCAGCAGCTTGGAGGGGGACCCCCGCACAGATACGCAGTATTTT
CDR3 protein: CASSLEGDPRTDTQYF

J gene: TRBJ2-7
V gene: TRBV10-3
D gene: .
clone size: .
CDR3 DNA: TGTGCCATCAGCTGGGACACCTACTACGAGCAGTACTTC
CDR3 protein: CAISWDTYYEQYF

J gene: TRBJ1-2
V gene: TRBV5-1
D gene: .
clone size: .
CDR3 DNA: TGCGCCAGCAGCCCGACTGAGAACTATGGCTACACCTTC
CDR3 protein: CASSPTENYGYTF

J gene: TRBJ1-3
V gene: TRBV6-5
D gene: .
clone size: .
CDR3 DNA: TGTGCCAGCAGTGAAATCCACTCTGGAAACACCATATATTTT
CDR3 protein: CASSEIHSGNTIYF

J gene: TRBJ2-2
V gene: TRBV4-3
D gene: .
clone size: .
CDR3 DNA: TGCGCCAGCAGCCAAGGATGGGACGGCGGAGCCGGGGAGCTGTTTTTT
CDR3 protein: CASSQGWDGGAGELFF

J gene: TRBJ1-2
V gene: TRBV6-5
D gene: TRBD1
clone size: .
CDR3 DNA: TGTGCCAGCAGTGGGACGGACAGGGGTGGCTATGGCTACACCTTC
CDR3 protein: CASSGTDRGGYGYTF

J gene: TRBJ1-1
V gene: TRBV6-5
D gene: .
clone size: .
CDR3 DNA: TGTGCCAGCAGTTACGGACAGCTATATGAAGCTTTCTTT
CDR3 protein: CASSYGQLYEAFF

J gene: TRBJ1-2
V gene: TRBV9
D gene: .
clone size: .
CDR3 DNA: TGTGCCAGCAGCGTAGTTCATAGCCCCTATGGCTACACCTTC
CDR3 protein: CASSVVHSPYGYTF

J gene: TRBJ1-1
V gene: TRBV28
D gene: .
clone size: .
CDR3 DNA: TGTGCCAGCAGTGATACAGGGCGGGCTGAAGCTTTCTTT
CDR3 protein: CASSDTGRAEAFF

J gene: TRBJ1-4
V gene: TRBV9
D gene: TRBD1
clone size: .
CDR3 DNA: TGTGCCAGCAGCGCCGGGACAGGGGACGAAAAACTGTTTTTT
CDR3 protein: CASSAGTGDEKLFF

J gene: TRBJ1-3
V gene: TRBV11-2
D gene: .
clone size: .
CDR3 DNA: TGTGCCAGCAGCTTCGGGGGGTCGGGAAACACCATATATTTT
CDR3 protein: CASSFGGSGNTIYF

J gene: TRBJ2-7
V gene: TRBV4-3
D gene: .
clone size: .
CDR3 DNA: TGCGCCAGCAGCCAAGATGCCAGTCCCTACGAGCAGTACTTC
CDR3 protein: CASSQDASPYEQYF

J gene: TRBJ2-3
V gene: TRBV6-1
D gene: .
clone size: .
CDR3 DNA: TGTGCCAGCAGTCTCAGGGGCCCCACCGATACGCAGTATTTT
CDR3 protein: CASSLRGPTDTQYF

J gene: TRBJ2-1
V gene: TRBV6-1
D gene: .
clone size: .
CDR3 DNA: TGTGCCAGCATTCTCGGGACCAGCTCCTACAATGAGCAGTTCTTC
CDR3 protein: CASILGTSSYNEQFF

J gene: TRBJ1-2
V gene: TRBV2
D gene: .
clone size: many
CDR3 DNA: TGTGCCAGCAGTGAGTCCAGGGACTATGGCTACACCTTC
CDR3 protein: CASSESRDYGYTF

J gene: TRBJ2-3
V gene: TRBV18
D gene: .
clone size: .
CDR3 DNA: TGTGCCAGCTCACCACGGGAGCTAGCAGCTAGCACAGATACGCAGTATTTT
CDR3 protein: CASSPRELAASTDTQYF

J gene: TRBJ1-2
V gene: TRBV7-2
D gene: .
clone size: .
CDR3 DNA: TGTGCCAGCAAGGGGTGGCGGAACTATGGCTACACCTTC
CDR3 protein: CASKGWRNYGYTF

J gene: TRBJ2-7
V gene: TRBV18
D gene: .
clone size: .
CDR3 DNA: TGTGCCAGCTCACAAGGGACGGCCTACGAGCAGTACTTC
CDR3 protein: CASSQGTAYEQYF